A few counts support the clone carrying this T cell receptor (beta chain). Its antigen is not known. Only in-frame clones appear in the TCRdb table, and some are missing; sequencing was by immunoSEQ multiplex PCR. The repertoire has approximately 11,000 clones, roughly 27% of them found once; the top ten carry approximately 5%. The sample belongs to a study of T cells in localized non-small cell lung cancer. Study findings and constraints: Heterogeneity cannot be ruled out, as sequencing used one tumor region only.

The CDR3 length is 17 residues. Trimming cost V 4 bases and J 5 bases, with 24 bases left between them. Germline V gene sequence: CDR1 SGHRS, CDR2 YFSETQ. This sample comprised lung tumor tissue, obtained before any cancer treatment. This chain joins TRBV5-1 and TRBJ1-1, with no clear D. The sequence derives from a man aged 35-69 years with stage I lung adenocarcinoma. CDR3 protein: CASSPLGAQTGRTEAFF. In DNA, the CDR3 is TGCGCCAGCAGCCCACTGGGAGCCCAAACTGGACGAACTGAAGCTTTCTTT.